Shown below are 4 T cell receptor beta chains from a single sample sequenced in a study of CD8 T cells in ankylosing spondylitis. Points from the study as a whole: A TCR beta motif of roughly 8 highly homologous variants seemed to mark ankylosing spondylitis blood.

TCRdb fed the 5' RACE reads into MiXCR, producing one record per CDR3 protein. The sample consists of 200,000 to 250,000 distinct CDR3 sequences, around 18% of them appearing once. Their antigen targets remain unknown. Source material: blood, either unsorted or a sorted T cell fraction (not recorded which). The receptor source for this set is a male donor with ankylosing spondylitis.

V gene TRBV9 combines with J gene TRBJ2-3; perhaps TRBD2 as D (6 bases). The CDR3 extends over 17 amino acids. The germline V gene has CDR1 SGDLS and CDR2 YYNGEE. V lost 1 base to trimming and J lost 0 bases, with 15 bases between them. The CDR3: CASSVRAGWGSTDTQYF. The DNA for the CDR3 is TGTGCCAGCAGCGTACGGGCGGGATGGGGTAGCACAGATACGCAGTATTTT.

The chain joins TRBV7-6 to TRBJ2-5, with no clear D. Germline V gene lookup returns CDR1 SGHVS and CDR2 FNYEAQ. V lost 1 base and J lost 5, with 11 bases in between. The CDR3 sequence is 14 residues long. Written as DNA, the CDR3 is TGTGCCAGCAGCTTAGGGTGGGGATCCGAGACCCAGTACTTC. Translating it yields CASSLGWGSETQYF.

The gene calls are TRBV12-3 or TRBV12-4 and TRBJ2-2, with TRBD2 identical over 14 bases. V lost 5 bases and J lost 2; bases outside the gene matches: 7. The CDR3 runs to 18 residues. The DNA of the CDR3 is TGTGCCAGCAGTGCCGGACTAGCGGGAGGCCCTAACACCGGGGAGCTGTTTTTT. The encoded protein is CASSAGLAGGPNTGELFF.

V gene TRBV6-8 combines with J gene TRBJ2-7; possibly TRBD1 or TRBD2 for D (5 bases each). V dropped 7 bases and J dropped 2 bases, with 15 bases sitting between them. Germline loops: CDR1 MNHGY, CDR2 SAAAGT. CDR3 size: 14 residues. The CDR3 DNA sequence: TGTGCCAGCATGAGGGTGGGACGCCCCTACGAGCAGTACTTC. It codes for CASMRVGRPYEQYF.